Ten or more counts support the clone carrying this T cell receptor (beta chain). Using its own MiXCR run on the 5' RACE reads, TCRdb lists one record per CDR3 protein. The data show about 700,000 distinct CDR3 sequences, 5.5% to 7.5% seen once. The sample belongs to a study of identical twins. V was shortened by 4 bases and J by 1 base, with 7 bases between the two germline ends. The CDR3 totals 13 residues. Germline CDR1 is MNHEY and CDR2 is SVGAGI. V usage is TRBV6-5 and J usage is TRBJ1-1; D is possibly TRBD1 (5 bases). Sequencing was carried out using naive T cells sorted from blood. The clonotype originates from a man younger than 35 in good health. CDR3 sequence: CASSWTQNTEAFF. CDR3 nucleotides: TGTGCCAGCAGTTGGACACAGAACACTGAAGCTTTCTTT.